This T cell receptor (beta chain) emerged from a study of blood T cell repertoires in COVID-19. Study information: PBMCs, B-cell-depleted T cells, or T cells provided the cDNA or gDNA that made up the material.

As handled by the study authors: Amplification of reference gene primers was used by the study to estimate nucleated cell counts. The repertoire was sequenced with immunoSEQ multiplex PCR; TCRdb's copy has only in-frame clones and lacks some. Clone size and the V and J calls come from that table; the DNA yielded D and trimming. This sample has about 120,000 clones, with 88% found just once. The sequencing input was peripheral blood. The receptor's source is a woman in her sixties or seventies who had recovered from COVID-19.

This chain's CDR3 is CASIPPGGLVGYTF. The CDR3 DNA is TGTGCCAGCATCCCCCCGGGGGGCTTGGTTGGCTACACCTTC. The chain couples TRBV6-5 to TRBJ1-2, with TRBD1 as a possible D gene (6 bases). The CDR3 totals 14 residues. Trimming shortened V by 7 bases and J by 7 bases, and 19 bases separated the two germline ends. Looked up from germline, CDR1 is MNHEY and CDR2 is SVGAGI.